This is a list of T cell receptor beta chains from one sample in a study of control samples from healthy donors and cancer patients. The repertoire was sequenced with immunoSEQ multiplex PCR; TCRdb's copy has only in-frame clones and lacks some. The table includes a few hundred thousand clones, about nine tenths detected once. Material: PBMCs. The receptor set was obtained from a man aged 35 to 55 with head and neck cancer. Each CDR3 is given with its conserved first and last residue. Fields, in order: clone size, D gene, V gene, J gene, CDR3 DNA, CDR3 protein. The D gene is left open where the match is weak. Not every row has a clone size; where given, it reads once, few, many or a size class.

clone size: NA
D gene: NA
V gene: TRBV12-2
J gene: TRBJ1-6
CDR3 DNA: TGTGCAAGTCGCTTAGCAAAGGGGCTGAATTCACCCCTCCACTTT
CDR3 protein: CASRLAKGLNSPLHF

clone size: NA
D gene: TRBD2
V gene: TRBV9
J gene: TRBJ2-1
CDR3 DNA: TGTGCCAGCAGCGGCGGACTAGGCCCAGGCAATGAGCAGTTCTTC
CDR3 protein: CASSGGLGPGNEQFF

clone size: NA
D gene: NA
V gene: TRBV18
J gene: TRBJ2-3
CDR3 DNA: TGTGCCAGCTCACCAGCGAGGAACCCCACAGATACGCAGTATTTT
CDR3 protein: CASSPARNPTDTQYF

clone size: once
D gene: NA
V gene: TRBV3-1/TRBV3-2
J gene: TRBJ1-3
CDR3 DNA: TGTGCCAGCAGCGAAGGAGGTGGATTAGGGGCCCCCTCTGGAAACACCATATATTTT
CDR3 protein: CASSEGGGLGAPSGNTIYF

clone size: NA
D gene: NA
V gene: TRBV10-3
J gene: TRBJ2-7
CDR3 DNA: TGTGCCATCAGTGAGTCGCGCGAGCAGTACTTC
CDR3 protein: CAISESREQYF

clone size: NA
D gene: NA
V gene: TRBV4-1
J gene: TRBJ2-7
CDR3 DNA: TGCGCCAGCAGCCAAGATCAGACTGGGCTCTACGAGCAGTACTTC
CDR3 protein: CASSQDQTGLYEQYF

clone size: NA
D gene: NA
V gene: TRBV25-1
J gene: TRBJ1-2
CDR3 DNA: TGTGCCAGCAGTGAACACAGGGCGGACTATGGCTACACCTTC
CDR3 protein: CASSEHRADYGYTF

clone size: NA
D gene: TRBD2
V gene: TRBV11-2
J gene: TRBJ2-5
CDR3 DNA: TGTGCCAGCAGTCGGTTTGGCGGGGGGCCGTCGGAGACCCAGTACTTC
CDR3 protein: CASSRFGGGPSETQYF

clone size: once
D gene: NA
V gene: TRBV7-9
J gene: TRBJ2-7
CDR3 DNA: TGTGCCAGCAGCCGGACGGGTTACGAGCAGTACTTC
CDR3 protein: CASSRTGYEQYF

clone size: NA
D gene: NA
V gene: TRBV9
J gene: TRBJ1-5
CDR3 DNA: TGTGCCAGCAGCCCGACGGTTAGCAATCAGCCCCAGCATTTT
CDR3 protein: CASSPTVSNQPQHF

clone size: NA
D gene: TRBD1
V gene: TRBV9
J gene: TRBJ1-3
CDR3 DNA: TGTGCCAGCAGCGTAGGAGGACAGGCCGTCTCTGGAAACACCATATATTTT
CDR3 protein: CASSVGGQAVSGNTIYF

clone size: NA
D gene: TRBD2
V gene: TRBV5-1
J gene: TRBJ2-1
CDR3 DNA: TGCGCCAGCAGCTCTATGGCGGGAGCGGAGAATGAGCAGTTCTTC
CDR3 protein: CASSSMAGAENEQFF

clone size: NA
D gene: NA
V gene: TRBV18
J gene: TRBJ2-5
CDR3 DNA: TGTGCCAGCTCACCCAGTGCCCAAGAGACCCAGTACTTC
CDR3 protein: CASSPSAQETQYF

clone size: NA
D gene: TRBD1
V gene: TRBV6-5
J gene: TRBJ2-5
CDR3 DNA: TGTGCCAGCAGTTTGACAGGGGGCGCGGAAGAGACCCAGTACTTC
CDR3 protein: CASSLTGGAEETQYF

clone size: NA
D gene: TRBD2
V gene: TRBV7-3
J gene: TRBJ2-1
CDR3 DNA: TGTGCCAGCAGCTATAGCGGGGGGGCCGTCAATGAGCAGTTCTTC
CDR3 protein: CASSYSGGAVNEQFF

clone size: NA
D gene: NA
V gene: TRBV3-1/TRBV3-2
J gene: TRBJ2-7
CDR3 DNA: TGTGCCAGCAGCCCCGGGGCCTCCTACGAGCAGTACTTC
CDR3 protein: CASSPGASYEQYF

clone size: once
D gene: NA
V gene: TRBV5-6
J gene: TRBJ2-3
CDR3 DNA: TGTGCCAGCAGCTTGGCTTTCGGGACTCCCATGGGCACAGATACGCAGTATTTT
CDR3 protein: CASSLAFGTPMGTDTQYF

clone size: few
D gene: TRBD1
V gene: TRBV5-1
J gene: TRBJ1-5
CDR3 DNA: TGCGCCAGCAGCTTGGTCCCAACAGGGGGCAATCAGCCCCAGCATTTT
CDR3 protein: CASSLVPTGGNQPQHF

clone size: NA
D gene: NA
V gene: TRBV6-5
J gene: TRBJ2-1
CDR3 DNA: TGTGCCAGCGGGGTTACATACGACGACAATGAGCAGTTCTTC
CDR3 protein: CASGVTYDDNEQFF

clone size: few
D gene: NA
V gene: TRBV2
J gene: TRBJ1-5
CDR3 DNA: TGTGCCAAGGGCCCAAATCAGCCCCAGCATTTT
CDR3 protein: CAKGPNQPQHF

clone size: NA
D gene: TRBD1
V gene: TRBV4-3
J gene: TRBJ2-3
CDR3 DNA: TGCGCCAGCAGCGCCCGGGACAGGGTGGCAGATACGCAGTATTTT
CDR3 protein: CASSARDRVADTQYF

clone size: NA
D gene: NA
V gene: TRBV13
J gene: TRBJ2-7
CDR3 DNA: TGTGCCAGCAGCTTAGCCCTGGGTGGCGAGCAGTACTTC
CDR3 protein: CASSLALGGEQYF

clone size: NA
D gene: TRBD1
V gene: TRBV3-1/TRBV3-2
J gene: TRBJ2-7
CDR3 DNA: TGTGCCAGCAGCCAGAGGGGACAGGCGTACGAGCAGTACTTC
CDR3 protein: CASSQRGQAYEQYF

clone size: NA
D gene: NA
V gene: TRBV18
J gene: TRBJ2-7
CDR3 DNA: TGTGCCAGCTCACCTGGGCGGCAGGCAACCACCTACGAGCAGTACTTC
CDR3 protein: CASSPGRQATTYEQYF

clone size: NA
D gene: TRBD2
V gene: TRBV27
J gene: TRBJ2-1
CDR3 DNA: TGTGCCAGCAGTCACGGGACTAGCGGGGCCCGGTACAATGAGCAGTTCTTC
CDR3 protein: CASSHGTSGARYNEQFF

clone size: NA
D gene: NA
V gene: TRBV6-5
J gene: TRBJ1-4
CDR3 DNA: TGTGCCAGCAGTACACTTGGGGGAAATGAAAAACTGTTTTTT
CDR3 protein: CASSTLGGNEKLFF

clone size: NA
D gene: NA
V gene: TRBV27
J gene: TRBJ2-7
CDR3 DNA: TGTGCCAGCAGTGAAGTAGGGCACCCCTACGAGCAGTACTTC
CDR3 protein: CASSEVGHPYEQYF

clone size: NA
D gene: TRBD1
V gene: TRBV2
J gene: TRBJ2-7
CDR3 DNA: TGTGCCAGCAGCGAGCGAACCTGGGGACAGACCTACGAGCAGTACTTC
CDR3 protein: CASSERTWGQTYEQYF

clone size: NA
D gene: NA
V gene: TRBV7-2
J gene: TRBJ2-5
CDR3 DNA: TGTGCCAGCAGTCCTACCCCCTTAGGGGGGGCGTACTTC
CDR3 protein: CASSPTPLGGAYF

clone size: NA
D gene: TRBD2
V gene: TRBV6-2/TRBV6-3
J gene: TRBJ2-5
CDR3 DNA: TGTGCCAGCAGCTCCCGTGGTAGCGGGATCGGAGAGACCCAGTACTTC
CDR3 protein: CASSSRGSGIGETQYF

clone size: NA
D gene: TRBD1
V gene: TRBV29-1
J gene: TRBJ1-2
CDR3 DNA: TGCGGGGGGTCAGCAGGGGGATGGCGTGGCTACACCTTC
CDR3 protein: CGGSAGGWRGYTF

clone size: NA
D gene: NA
V gene: TRBV7-3
J gene: TRBJ2-2
CDR3 DNA: TGTGCCAGCAGCTCAATGGGCACCGGGGAGCTGTTTTTT
CDR3 protein: CASSSMGTGELFF

clone size: NA
D gene: NA
V gene: TRBV7-2
J gene: TRBJ1-1
CDR3 DNA: TGTGCCAGCAGCTTCACCTACAGGGACACTGAAGCTTTCTTT
CDR3 protein: CASSFTYRDTEAFF

clone size: few
D gene: NA
V gene: TRBV11-2
J gene: TRBJ2-2
CDR3 DNA: TGTGCCAGCAGCCAGCTGGGGGCGCAAGACACCGGGGAGCTGTTTTTT
CDR3 protein: CASSQLGAQDTGELFF

clone size: NA
D gene: TRBD1
V gene: TRBV5-1
J gene: TRBJ2-1
CDR3 DNA: TGCGCCAGCAGCGCAACGACAGGGGACTCCTACAATGAGCAGTTCTTC
CDR3 protein: CASSATTGDSYNEQFF

clone size: NA
D gene: NA
V gene: TRBV7-8
J gene: TRBJ1-2
CDR3 DNA: TGTGCCAGCAGCTTGAGGATCGGGGGGGCGATAGGCTACACCTTC
CDR3 protein: CASSLRIGGAIGYTF

clone size: NA
D gene: NA
V gene: TRBV19
J gene: TRBJ1-1
CDR3 DNA: TGTGCCAGTAGTATATCCGGGGAGAACACTGAAGCTTTCTTT
CDR3 protein: CASSISGENTEAFF

clone size: NA
D gene: NA
V gene: TRBV7-9
J gene: TRBJ2-7
CDR3 DNA: TGTGCCAGCTCCTTGACATCTTCCTACGAGCAGTACTTC
CDR3 protein: CASSLTSSYEQYF

clone size: NA
D gene: TRBD1
V gene: TRBV30
J gene: TRBJ2-7
CDR3 DNA: TGTGCCTGGAGTGTACGAGACAGGGGGATCTACGAGCAGTACTTC
CDR3 protein: CAWSVRDRGIYEQYF

clone size: NA
D gene: NA
V gene: TRBV24-1
J gene: TRBJ1-1
CDR3 DNA: TGTGCCACCAGTGATTTGAAGGGTTCGGTCGGCACTGAAGCTTTCTTT
CDR3 protein: CATSDLKGSVGTEAFF